The 15 T cell receptor beta chains reported below all come from one sample, sequenced in a study of cytomegalovirus exposure and HLA in healthy donors. The primer mix had 60 Vbeta and 13 Jbeta primers. Clones were sequenced by immunoSEQ multiplex PCR, and TCRdb holds only the in-frame ones, with some missing. The data show tens of thousands of clones, 80% seen once. The sequencing input was PBMCs. The receptors come from a male donor in good health and CMV-seronegative.

This chain uses TRBV5-6 with TRBJ1-2; maybe TRBD1 (5 bases). Looked up from germline, CDR1 is SGHDT and CDR2 is YYEEEE. Trimming pared 2 bases from V and 8 bases from J, leaving 13 bases between. CDR3 length: 13 amino acids. CDR3 coding DNA: TGTGCCAGCAGCTTAAGGCAGGGCAGGGGCTACACCTTC. It specifies CASSLRQGRGYTF.

The rearrangement joins TRBV7-6 to TRBJ2-1; D might be TRBD1 (5 bases). Germline CDR1 SGHVS, CDR2 FNYEAQ. The CDR3 has 16 amino acids. Trimming left V 5 bases short and J 2 bases short, with 16 bases between. The CDR3 region has the DNA TGTGCCAGCAGCCAGCGAAGGGGTGATGCCTACAATGAGCAGTTCTTC. Its protein is CASSQRRGDAYNEQFF.

The V call is TRBV6-1, the J call TRBJ1-2; D possibly corresponds to TRBD1 (6 bases). Deletions cut 3 bases from V and 4 bases from J, with 12 bases between. Germline CDR1 is MNHNS and CDR2 is SASEGT. The CDR3 is made up of 14 amino acids. The CDR3 DNA reads TGTGCCAGCAGTGAGCCAGGGGTGTTCTATGGCTACACCTTC. Translation: CASSEPGVFYGYTF.

The chain is built from TRBV7-2 and TRBJ2-6, with 8 bases lining up with TRBD1. The CDR3 consists of 18 residues. CDR1 is SGHTA and CDR2 is FQGNSA in the germline V gene. V lost 5 bases to trimming and J lost 0 bases; unmatched junction nucleotides: 9. In DNA form, the CDR3 reads TGTGCCAGCAGCCCTAACGGACAGGGAAACTCTGGGGCCAACGTCCTGACTTTC. This translates into CASSPNGQGNSGANVLTF.

CDR3 sequence reads: CASSQFGTGRFISYNEQFF. The CDR3 region has the DNA TGCGCCAGCAGTCAATTCGGGACAGGTAGGTTTATCTCCTACAATGAGCAGTTCTTC. V and J are TRBV23-1 and TRBJ2-1, with 8 bases identical to TRBD1. TRBV23-1 carries the ORF label, with uncertain function. The CDR3 is made up of 19 amino acids. Trimming took 1 base from V and 0 from J; bases not matched to a gene: 11.

V usage is TRBV6-5 and J usage is TRBJ2-1, with 7 bases aligning to TRBD1. Germline CDR1 and CDR2: MNHEY and SVGAGI. Trimming at V came to 7 bases and at J to 12 bases, leaving 9 bases not matched to a gene. The CDR3 is made up of 12 amino acids. The CDR3 region is CASTNVGTAQFF. The CDR3 DNA is TGTGCCAGCACCAACGTCGGGACAGCGCAGTTCTTC.

The CDR3: CASSFTGVFVSEQFF. The CDR3 DNA sequence: TGTGCCAGCAGCTTCACGGGAGTTTTCGTCAGTGAACAGTTCTTC. This chain connects TRBV7-2 to TRBJ2-1; D might be TRBD2 (6 bases). CDR3 length equals 15 residues. Per germline, CDR1 SGHTA and CDR2 FQGNSA. Trimming removed 3 bases from V and 13 bases from J, with 22 bases in between.

The DNA of the CDR3 is TGTGCCAGCAGTGAAACCCCATCCCGGACAAAAGAGACCCAGTACTTC. It codes for CASSETPSRTKETQYF. The genes are TRBV25-1 and TRBJ2-5, with D tentatively TRBD1 (5 bases). CDR1 and CDR2 from the germline V gene are MGHDK and SYGVNS. CDR3 size: 16 residues. V lost 2 bases and J lost 3, with 16 bases in between.

A note on this clone: Germline is not matched at one junction end, which may reflect a read error. The same CDR3 arises from other DNA sequences in this sample as well. The rearrangement links TRBV5-1 to TRBJ2-2, with 12 bases lining up with TRBD2. The CDR3 totals 17 residues. The germline V gene encodes CDR1 SGHRS and CDR2 YFSETQ. The CDR3, as DNA: TGCGCCAGCAGCCTCAGGACTAGCGGGGTCAACACCGGGGAGCTGTTCTTT. Its translation: CASSLRTSGVNTGELFF.

This chain connects TRBV7-2 to TRBJ1-1, with D perhaps TRBD1 (5 bases). V dropped 4 bases and J dropped 2 bases, with 11 bases sitting between them. Germline V gene lookup returns CDR1 SGHTA and CDR2 FQGNSA. The CDR3 spans 14 residues. The CDR3 region is CASSWTMGNTEAFF. The CDR3 nucleotides are TGTGCCAGCAGCTGGACAATGGGAAACACTGAAGCTTTCTTT.

This rearrangement joins TRBV19 to TRBJ2-3, with 7 bases lining up with TRBD1. The CDR3 loop spans 14 amino acids. V dropped 5 bases and J dropped 2; count of bases not matched to a gene: 4. Germline CDR1 is LNHDA and CDR2 is SQIVND (reference sequence). DNA of the CDR3: TGTGCCAGTAGTTTCGGACAGGTCACAGATACGCAGTATTTT. Its protein product is CASSFGQVTDTQYF.

This clone was detected only once. V and J are TRBV11-2 and TRBJ2-5, with D possibly TRBD1 on 8 matching bases. CDR3 size: 19 residues. The V and J ends lost 2 bases and 5 bases respectively, with 27 bases between them. CDR1 SGHAT and CDR2 FQNNGV come from the germline V gene. The CDR3 sequence is CASSLRGGGPGGLLETQYF. The CDR3 DNA is TGTGCCAGCAGCTTAAGAGGGGGGGGGCCAGGGGGCCTGTTGGAGACCCAGTACTTC.

The V and J genes are TRBV2 and TRBJ2-7; weak D call: TRBD2 (5 bases). The CDR3 extends over 16 amino acids. Germline CDR1 SNHLY, CDR2 FYNNEI. Deletions cut 8 bases from V and 1 base from J, with 21 bases between. The CDR3 protein is CASVRDAKTISYEQYF. CDR3 nucleotides: TGTGCCAGCGTTCGGGATGCCAAAACAATATCCTACGAGCAGTACTTC.

In its sample, this clone was seen once. V usage is TRBV5-1 and J usage is TRBJ2-3; a weak D match, TRBD2 (7 bases). V lost 7 bases and J lost 3, with 15 bases in between. CDR1 and CDR2 from the germline V gene are SGHRS and YFSETQ. The CDR3 has 14 residues. CDR3 DNA: TGCGCCAGCCATAGGGGGGGGGTAACAGATACGCAGTATTTT. The encoded protein is CASHRGGVTDTQYF.

This clone was observed a handful of times. Different DNA sequences within this sample yield the same CDR3. J is TRBJ1-1 and V is TRBV5-1; no firm D call. CDR1 and CDR2 from the germline V gene are SGHRS and YFSETQ. The CDR3 is made up of 14 amino acids. Trimming pared 0 bases from V and 0 bases from J, leaving 6 bases between. CDR3 in DNA: TGCGCCAGCAGCTTGGACGGGATGAACACTGAAGCTTTCTTT. This sequence encodes CASSLDGMNTEAFF.